A selection of T cell receptor beta chains follows, all from one sample in a study of cytomegalovirus exposure and HLA in healthy donors. The assay was immunoSEQ multiplex PCR, and TCRdb's table has in-frame clones only and misses some. The sample lists 150,000 to 180,000 clones; approximately 80% were seen once. Sequenced material: PBMCs. The origin of the receptors is a man younger than 40 in good health and CMV-seropositive. Both conserved end residues are part of each CDR3.

v_gene | CDR3aa
TRBV19 | CASSIEGQANYGYTF
TRBV27 | CASRVRGTSGNTIYF
TRBV6-1 | CASSAGQGRDQPQHF
TRBV7-8 | CASSTNRGRETQYF
TRBV14 | CASSSTGDIQYF
TRBV9 | CASSGGLAGASTDTQYF
TRBV6-6 | CASSLNSNQPQHF
TRBV10-1 | CASGDQGGRQFF
TRBV2 | CASKKDRGSNQPQHF
TRBV7-9 | CASSFGQGNTEAFF
TRBV7-2 | CASSLFIPYEQYF
TRBV18 | CASSPFGEAYEQYF
TRBV29-1 | CSVETDQETQYF
TRBV7-9 | CASSLVMRGSYNEQFF
TRBV5-8 | CASSLVGQGSIRAKNIQYF
TRBV2 | CASSDRGSNGYTF
TRBV18 | CASSPLAGSYNEQFF
TRBV9 | CASSVDVGGEKGEQFF
TRBV9 | CASSFTTSGSSTGELFF
TRBV4-2 | CASSQESSGRLTGQFF
TRBV5-6 | CASSSLIGGQPQHF
TRBV15 | CATSRDVYGTGSYEQYF
TRBV7-8 | CASSLRWKVGGNTEAFF
TRBV7-3 | CASSLRVGGSTDTQYF
TRBV7-2 | CASSLYRDSSSAQYF
TRBV18 | CASSPVTGTVYNEQFF
TRBV5-6 | CASRQTGTGVKETQYF
TRBV6-1 | CASSEALQCPQHF
TRBV27 | CASSFGGTQPQHF
TRBV7-3 | CASSSGRDNEQFF
TRBV29-1 | CSVRDTSFYEQYF
TRBV5-1 | CASSPTGNPYEQYF
TRBV7-2 | CASSAPTGNSGNTIYF
TRBV27 | CASSYGLAGGNNEQFF
TRBV7-9 | CASSLAADKYVTF
TRBV15 | CATSPGQGGGEKLFF
TRBV5-5 | CASSLASPGTDTQYF